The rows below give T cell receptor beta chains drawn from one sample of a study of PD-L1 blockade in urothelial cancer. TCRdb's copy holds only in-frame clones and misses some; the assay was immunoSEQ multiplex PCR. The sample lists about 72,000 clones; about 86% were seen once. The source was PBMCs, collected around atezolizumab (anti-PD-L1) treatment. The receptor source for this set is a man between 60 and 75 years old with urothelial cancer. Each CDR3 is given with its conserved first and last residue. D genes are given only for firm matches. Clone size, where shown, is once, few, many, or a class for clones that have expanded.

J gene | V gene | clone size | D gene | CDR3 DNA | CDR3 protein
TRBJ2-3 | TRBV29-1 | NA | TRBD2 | TGCAGCGTTGACGGGACTAGCGGCTCACATACGCAGTATTTT | CSVDGTSGSHTQYF
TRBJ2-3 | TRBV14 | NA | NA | TGTGCCAGCAGCCAAGATGGGGGCCGGACATCACAAAGCACAGATACGCAGTATTTT | CASSQDGGRTSQSTDTQYF
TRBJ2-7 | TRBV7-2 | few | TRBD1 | TGTGCCAGCAGCCGACAGGGAACAAGCTCCTACGAGCAGTACTTC | CASSRQGTSSYEQYF
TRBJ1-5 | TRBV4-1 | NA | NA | TGCGCCAGCAGCCAAGGAGTTAATAGCAATCAGCCCCAGCATTTT | CASSQGVNSNQPQHF
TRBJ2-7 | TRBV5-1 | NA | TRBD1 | TGCGCCCCGTCCTTTCCCGGACAGGGACCTTCCGAGCAGTACTTC | CAPSFPGQGPSEQYF
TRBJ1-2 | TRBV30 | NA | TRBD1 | TGTGCCTGGAGGGTAGGGGGCGCCGGCTATGGCTACACCTTC | CAWRVGGAGYGYTF
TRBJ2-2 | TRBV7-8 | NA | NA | TGTGCCAGCAGCTTAGTATCAACCCAGGGGACCGGGGAGCTGTTTTTT | CASSLVSTQGTGELFF
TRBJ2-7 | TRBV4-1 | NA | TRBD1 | TGCGCCAGCAGCCAAGGGGTAGGGACAGTAAGCACCTACGAGCAGTACTTC | CASSQGVGTVSTYEQYF
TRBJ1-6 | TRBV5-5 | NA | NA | TGTGCCAGCAGCTTGGCGGGGAACAATTCACCCCTCCACTTT | CASSLAGNNSPLHF
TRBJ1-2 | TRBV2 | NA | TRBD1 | TGTGCCAGCAGTCCACACGGGACAGGGGCCGACTATGGCTACACCTTC | CASSPHGTGADYGYTF
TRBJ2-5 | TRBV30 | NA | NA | TGTGCCTGGAGTCAGGGTGAGGAGACCCAGTACTTC | CAWSQGEETQYF
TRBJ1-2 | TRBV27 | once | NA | TGTGCCAGCAGTTTAAGGAAACAGGGCAGTCTCTATGGCTACACCTTC | CASSLRKQGSLYGYTF
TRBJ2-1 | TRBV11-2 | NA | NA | TGTGCCAGCAGCTCCCCCCGGGGGAGCTCCTACAATGAGCAGTTCTTC | CASSSPRGSSYNEQFF
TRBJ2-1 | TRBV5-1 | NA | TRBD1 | TGCGCCAGGAGGACAGGAACCTACAATGAGCAGTTCTTC | CARRTGTYNEQFF
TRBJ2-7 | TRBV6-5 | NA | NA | TGTGCCAGCAGCCGCGGAGGGGGCGCGGCGCACGAGCAGTACTTC | CASSRGGGAAHEQYF
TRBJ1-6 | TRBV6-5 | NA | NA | TGTGCCAGCAGTTACGGGCAGGTCTATTCACCCCTCCACTTT | CASSYGQVYSPLHF
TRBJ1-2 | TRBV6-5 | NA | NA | TGTGCCAGCAGTCCTAGGGGCAACTATGGCTACACCTTC | CASSPRGNYGYTF
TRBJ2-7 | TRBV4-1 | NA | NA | TGCGCCAGCAGCAATACGGGACTGAGGCACGAGCAGTACTTC | CASSNTGLRHEQYF
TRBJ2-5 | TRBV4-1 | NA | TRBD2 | TGCGCCAGCAGCCAAGATCGGTCGGCTAGCGGAGAGACCCAGTACTTC | CASSQDRSASGETQYF
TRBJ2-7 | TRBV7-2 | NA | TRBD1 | TGTGCCAGCAGCTTGGGACAGGGGGCGCAAGGGCAGTACTTC | CASSLGQGAQGQYF
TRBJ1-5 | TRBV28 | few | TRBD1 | TGTGCCAGCAAGGGGGAGGTTATAGGACAGGGTGGACAGCCCCAGCATTTT | CASKGEVIGQGGQPQHF
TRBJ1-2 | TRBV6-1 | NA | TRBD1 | TGTGCCAGCAGTGAAGTGGGACAGGGGGGGGGCTACACCTTC | CASSEVGQGGGYTF
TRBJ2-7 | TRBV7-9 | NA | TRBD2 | TGTGCCAGCAGCTTCACCTTTGGGGGGGGAGGCGAGCAGTACTTC | CASSFTFGGGGEQYF
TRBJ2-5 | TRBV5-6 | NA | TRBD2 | TGTGCCAGCAGCTTGATCCCAGCGGGGGGCCAAGAGACCCAGTACTTC | CASSLIPAGGQETQYF
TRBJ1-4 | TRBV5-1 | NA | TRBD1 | TGCGCCAGCAGCCCGACGGACAGGGAAAAACTGTTTTTT | CASSPTDREKLFF
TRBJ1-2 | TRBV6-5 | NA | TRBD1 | TGTGCCAGCAGACCAACAGGGGACAACTATGGCTACACCTTC | CASRPTGDNYGYTF
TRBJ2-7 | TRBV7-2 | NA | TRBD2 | TGTGCCAGCAGAAAAGGGACTAGCGGGGGAAGCTCCTACGAGCAGTACTTC | CASRKGTSGGSSYEQYF
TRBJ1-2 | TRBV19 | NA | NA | TGTGCCAGTAGGCCGGACTTCGGCGGCTACACCTTC | CASRPDFGGYTF
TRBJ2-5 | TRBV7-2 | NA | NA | TGTGCCAGCAGCTTAGGGACAGTCAAAGAGACCCAGTACTTC | CASSLGTVKETQYF
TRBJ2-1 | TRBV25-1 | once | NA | TGTGCCAGCAGTGAGGGAACGGGAGCACGGTACAATGAGCAGTTCTTC | CASSEGTGARYNEQFF
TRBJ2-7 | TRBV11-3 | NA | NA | TGTGCCAGCAGCTTCCGTGGACGGAGGCCTCCCTACGAGCAGTACTTC | CASSFRGRRPPYEQYF
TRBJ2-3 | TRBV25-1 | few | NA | TGTGCCAGCAGTAAAGGACTGAACCGAGATACGCAGTATTTT | CASSKGLNRDTQYF
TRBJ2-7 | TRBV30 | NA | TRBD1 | TGTGCCTGGAGATACCCCGGGACAGGGGCCACCTACGAGCAGTACTTC | CAWRYPGTGATYEQYF
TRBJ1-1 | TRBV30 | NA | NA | TGTGCCTGGAGTGGAACAGGGTTGGCCTCTTATGAAGCTTTCTTT | CAWSGTGLASYEAFF
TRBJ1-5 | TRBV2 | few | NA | TGTGCCAGCACGGGGGAATTCAATCAGCCCCAGCATTTT | CASTGEFNQPQHF
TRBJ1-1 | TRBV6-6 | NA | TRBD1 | TGTGCCAGCGGCCTGGGACAGGGTTCTGAAGCTTTCTTT | CASGLGQGSEAFF
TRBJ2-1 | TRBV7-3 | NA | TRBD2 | TGTGCCAGCAGCCTGAAATTAGCGGGGGTGAACAATGAGCAGTTCTTC | CASSLKLAGVNNEQFF
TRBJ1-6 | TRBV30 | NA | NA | TGTGCCTGGAGCACAGACTATAATTCACCCCTCCACTTT | CAWSTDYNSPLHF